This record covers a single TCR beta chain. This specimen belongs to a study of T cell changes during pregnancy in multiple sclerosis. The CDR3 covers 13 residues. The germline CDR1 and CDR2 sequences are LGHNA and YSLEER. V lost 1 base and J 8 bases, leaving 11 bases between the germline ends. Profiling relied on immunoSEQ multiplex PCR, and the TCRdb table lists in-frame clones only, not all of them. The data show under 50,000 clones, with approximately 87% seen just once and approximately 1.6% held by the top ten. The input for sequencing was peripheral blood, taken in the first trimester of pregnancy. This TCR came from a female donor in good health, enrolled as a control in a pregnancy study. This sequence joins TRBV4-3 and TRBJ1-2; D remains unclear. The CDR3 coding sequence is TGCGCCAGCAGCCAAGGGACTTCGGGGGGCTACACCTTC. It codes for CASSQGTSGGYTF.